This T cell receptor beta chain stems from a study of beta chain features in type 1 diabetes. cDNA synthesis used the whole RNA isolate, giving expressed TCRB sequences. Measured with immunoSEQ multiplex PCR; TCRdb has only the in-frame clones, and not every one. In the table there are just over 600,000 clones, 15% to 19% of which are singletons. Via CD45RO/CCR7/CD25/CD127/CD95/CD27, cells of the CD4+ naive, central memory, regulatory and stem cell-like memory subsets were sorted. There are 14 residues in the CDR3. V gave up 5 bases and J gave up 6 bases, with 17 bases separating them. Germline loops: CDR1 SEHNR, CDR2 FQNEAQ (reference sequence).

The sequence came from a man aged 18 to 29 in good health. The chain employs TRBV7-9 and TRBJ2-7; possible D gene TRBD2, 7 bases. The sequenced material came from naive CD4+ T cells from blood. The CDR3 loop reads CASSLTGGRFEQYF. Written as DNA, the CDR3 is TGTGCCAGCAGCCTCACCGGGGGGCGCTTCGAGCAGTACTTC.